Detailed here is one T cell receptor beta chain. Antigen unknown. These data belong to a study of cytomegalovirus exposure and HLA in healthy donors. The CDR3 contains 12 residues. V dropped 2 bases and J dropped 3 bases, with 2 bases sitting between them. Primers: 60 Vbeta forward and 13 Jbeta reverse. In the authors' methods: A later analysis counted approximately 88 million unique TCR beta chains, around 11 million shared. Clones were sequenced by immunoSEQ multiplex PCR, and TCRdb holds only the in-frame ones, with some missing. D and trimming were read from the DNA, whereas the V and J calls and clone size are those reported in that table. The sample lists fewer than 250,000 clones; 60% to 85% were seen once. Study findings and constraints: Cytomegalovirus association was listed for around 180 TCR beta chains. A later analysis, which compared TCR beta chains of equal frequency, found the HLA-associated ones more clonally expanded.

This rearrangement joins TRBV6-7 to TRBJ1-3; D ambiguous. TRBV6-7 is known as an ORF, though its function is uncertain. This clonotype was obtained from a man in his forties or fifties in good health and CMV-seronegative. What was sequenced was PBMCs. Written as DNA, the CDR3 is TGTGCCAGCAGTTACCGTGGAAACACCATATATTTT. Translating gives CASSYRGNTIYF.